This TCR beta chain stems from a study of siplizumab effects on memory and regulatory T cells. Study-level findings and limits: Some alloreactive sequences were traceable to unstimulated CD4+ memory cells, and siplizumab significantly reduced them. It was not possible to assign a naive or memory phenotype to roughly 80-95% of proliferating CD4+ or CD8+ clones.

This clone was observed once. Its antigen is unidentified. Sequencing of each sample assayed around 9.9 x 10^4 TCR templates. Sequencing used immunoSEQ multiplex PCR; TCRdb keeps in-frame clones, though not all of them. The data hold fewer than 110,000 clones, with about nine tenths observed a single time. The receptor comes from a human donor in good health. Specimen: non-Treg CD4+ T cells sorted from blood.

The CDR3 spells CASSTNSATNEKLFF. The CDR3 DNA reads as TGTGCCAGCAGTACCAACAGTGCAACTAATGAAAAACTGTTTTTT. V and J are TRBV27 and TRBJ1-4; D uncertain. Germline V gene data show CDR1 as MNHEY and CDR2 as SMNVEV (reference sequence). The CDR3 length is 15 residues. Between the trimmed V and J ends, which lost 5 bases and 0 bases, there was a span of 10 bases. Filled out from reference TRBV27 and TRBJ1-4, the complete variable domain reads EAQVTQNPRYLITVTGKKLTVTCSQNMNHEYMSWYRQDPGLGLRQIYYSMNVEVTDKGDVPEGYKVSRKEKRNFPLILESPSPNQTSLYFCASSTNSATNEKLFFGSGTQLSVL.